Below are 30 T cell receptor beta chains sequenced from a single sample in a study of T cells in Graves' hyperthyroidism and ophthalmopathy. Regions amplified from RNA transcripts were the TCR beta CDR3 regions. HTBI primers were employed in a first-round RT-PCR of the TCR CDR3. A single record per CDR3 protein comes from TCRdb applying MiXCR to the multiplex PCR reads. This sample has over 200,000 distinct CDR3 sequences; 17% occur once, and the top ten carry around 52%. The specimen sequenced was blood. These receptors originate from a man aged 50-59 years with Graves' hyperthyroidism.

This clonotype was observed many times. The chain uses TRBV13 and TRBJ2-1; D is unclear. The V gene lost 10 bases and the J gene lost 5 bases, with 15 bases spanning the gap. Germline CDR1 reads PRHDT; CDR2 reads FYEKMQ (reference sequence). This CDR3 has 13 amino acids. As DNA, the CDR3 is TGTGCCACCAAACGTCGAGAGGACAATGAGCAGTTCTTC. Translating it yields CATKRREDNEQFF.

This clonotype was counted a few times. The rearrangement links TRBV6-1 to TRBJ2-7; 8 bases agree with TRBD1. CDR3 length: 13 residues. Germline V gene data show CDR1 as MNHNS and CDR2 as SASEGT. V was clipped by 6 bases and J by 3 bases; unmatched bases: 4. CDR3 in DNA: TGTGCCAGCAGGAGAGACAGGGGCTACGAGCAGTACTTC. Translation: CASRRDRGYEQYF.

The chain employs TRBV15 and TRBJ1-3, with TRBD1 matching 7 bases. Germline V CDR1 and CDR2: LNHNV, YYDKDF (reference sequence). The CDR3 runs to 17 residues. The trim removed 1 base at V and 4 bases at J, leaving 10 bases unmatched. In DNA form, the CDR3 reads TGTGCCACCAGCAGAGCAGCTTGGGGGACAGTGGGAAACACCATATATTTT. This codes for CATSRAAWGTVGNTIYF.

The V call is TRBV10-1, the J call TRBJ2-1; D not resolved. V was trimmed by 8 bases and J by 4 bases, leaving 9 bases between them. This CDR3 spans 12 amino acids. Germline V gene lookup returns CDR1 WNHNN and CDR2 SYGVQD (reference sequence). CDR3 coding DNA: TGCGCCAGCGCCGAGTCGTACAATGAGCAGTTCTTC. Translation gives CASAESYNEQFF.

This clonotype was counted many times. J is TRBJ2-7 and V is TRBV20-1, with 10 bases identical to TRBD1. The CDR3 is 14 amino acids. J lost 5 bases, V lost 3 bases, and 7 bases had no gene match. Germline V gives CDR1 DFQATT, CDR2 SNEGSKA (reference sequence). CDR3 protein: CSARRLGQGDEQYF. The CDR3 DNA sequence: TGCAGTGCTAGGCGACTAGGACAGGGGGACGAGCAGTACTTC.

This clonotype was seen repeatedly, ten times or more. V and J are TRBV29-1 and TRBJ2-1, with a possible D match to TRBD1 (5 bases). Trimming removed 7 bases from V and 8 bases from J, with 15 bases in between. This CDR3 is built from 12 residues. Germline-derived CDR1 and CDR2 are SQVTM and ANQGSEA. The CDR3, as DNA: TGCAGCGGAAAACGACAGAGGTATGAGCAGTTCTTC. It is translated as CSGKRQRYEQFF.

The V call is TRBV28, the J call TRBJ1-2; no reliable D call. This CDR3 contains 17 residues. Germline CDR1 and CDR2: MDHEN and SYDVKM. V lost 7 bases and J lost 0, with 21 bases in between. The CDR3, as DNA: TGTGCCAGCAAACCCCGGGCGGGGAAGGGTACTAACTATGGCTACACCTTC. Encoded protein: CASKPRAGKGTNYGYTF.

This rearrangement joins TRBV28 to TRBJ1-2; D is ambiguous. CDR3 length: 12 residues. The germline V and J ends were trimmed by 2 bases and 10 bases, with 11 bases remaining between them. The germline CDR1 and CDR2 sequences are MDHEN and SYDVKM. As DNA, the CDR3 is TGTGCCAGCAGTTTACTGTCTATGGCCTACACCTTC. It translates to CASSLLSMAYTF.

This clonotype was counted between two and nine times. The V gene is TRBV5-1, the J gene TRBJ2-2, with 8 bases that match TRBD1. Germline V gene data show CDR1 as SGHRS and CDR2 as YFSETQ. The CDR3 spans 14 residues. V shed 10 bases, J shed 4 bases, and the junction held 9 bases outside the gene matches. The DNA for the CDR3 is TGCGCCTGTAGTGAGACAGGGGTCACCGGGGAGCTGTTTTTT. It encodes CACSETGVTGELFF.

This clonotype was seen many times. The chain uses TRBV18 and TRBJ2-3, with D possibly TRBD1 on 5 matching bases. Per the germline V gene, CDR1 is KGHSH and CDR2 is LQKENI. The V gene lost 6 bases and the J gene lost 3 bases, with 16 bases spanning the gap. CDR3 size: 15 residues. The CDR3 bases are TGTGCCAGCTCTCCTCTCCAGGGTTCTACAGATACGCAGTATTTT. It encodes CASSPLQGSTDTQYF.

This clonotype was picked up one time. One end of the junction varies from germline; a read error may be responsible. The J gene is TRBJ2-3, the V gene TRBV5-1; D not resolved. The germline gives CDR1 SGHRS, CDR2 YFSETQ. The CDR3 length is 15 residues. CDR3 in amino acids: CASSARTHGADTQYF. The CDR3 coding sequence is TGTGCCAGCAGCGCTCGGACCCACGGAGCAGATACGCAGTATTTT.

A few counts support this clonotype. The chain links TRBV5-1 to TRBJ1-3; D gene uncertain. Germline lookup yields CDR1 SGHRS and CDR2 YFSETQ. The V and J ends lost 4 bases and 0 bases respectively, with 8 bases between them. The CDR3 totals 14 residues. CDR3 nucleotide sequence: TGCGCCAGCAGCAGTGATACCTCTGGAAACACCATATATTTT. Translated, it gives CASSSDTSGNTIYF.

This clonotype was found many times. For the CDR3, the DNA is TGTGCAACTAGCGGGAGGGCCGGGTGGACCACAGATACGCAGTATTTT. Encoded protein: CATSGRAGWTTDTQYF. V and J are TRBV12-3 or TRBV12-4 and TRBJ2-3; TRBD2 aligns across 13 bases. The CDR3 is 16 residues long.

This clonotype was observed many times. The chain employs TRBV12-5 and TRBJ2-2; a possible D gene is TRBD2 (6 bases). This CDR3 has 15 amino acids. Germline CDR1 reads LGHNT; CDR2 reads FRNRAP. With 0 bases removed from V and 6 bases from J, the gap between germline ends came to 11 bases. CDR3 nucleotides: TGTGCTAGTGGTTTGGTCACTAGCATTCCCGGGGAGCTGTTTTTT. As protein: CASGLVTSIPGELFF.

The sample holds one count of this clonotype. DNA of the CDR3: TGTGCCAGCCGGGGGGCTGAAGCTTTCTTT. Encoded protein: CASRGAEAFF. This sequence joins TRBV2 and TRBJ1-1; D may be TRBD1 (5 bases). The CDR3 extends over 10 amino acids. V shed 8 bases and J shed 6 bases, with 7 bases lying between them. CDR1 and CDR2 (germline): SNHLY, FYNNEI.

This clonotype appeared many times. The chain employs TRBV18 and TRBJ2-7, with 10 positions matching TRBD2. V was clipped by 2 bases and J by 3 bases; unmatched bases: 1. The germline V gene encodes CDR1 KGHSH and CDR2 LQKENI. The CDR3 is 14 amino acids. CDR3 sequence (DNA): TGTGCCAGCTCACCAAGGACTAGCGGCTACGAGCAGTACTTC. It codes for CASSPRTSGYEQYF.

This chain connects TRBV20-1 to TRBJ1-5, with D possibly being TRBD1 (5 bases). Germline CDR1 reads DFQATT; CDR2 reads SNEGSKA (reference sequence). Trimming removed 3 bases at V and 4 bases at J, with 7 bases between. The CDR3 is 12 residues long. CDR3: CSASRVNQPQHF. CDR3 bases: TGCAGTGCTAGCAGGGTAAATCAGCCCCAGCATTTT.

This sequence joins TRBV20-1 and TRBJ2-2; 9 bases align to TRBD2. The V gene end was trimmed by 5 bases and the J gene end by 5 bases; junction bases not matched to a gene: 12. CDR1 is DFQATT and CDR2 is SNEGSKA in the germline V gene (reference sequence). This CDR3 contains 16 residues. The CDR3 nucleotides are TGCAGTGCTCCGAGGTCTGCGGGAGGGGCTACCGGGGAGCTGTTTTTT. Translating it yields CSAPRSAGGATGELFF.

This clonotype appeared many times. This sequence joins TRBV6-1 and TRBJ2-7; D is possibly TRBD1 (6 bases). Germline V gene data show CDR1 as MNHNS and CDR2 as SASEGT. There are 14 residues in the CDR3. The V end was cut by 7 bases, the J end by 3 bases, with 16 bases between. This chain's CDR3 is CASIPPGHLYEQYF. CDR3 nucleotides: TGTGCCAGCATCCCTCCGGGACACCTCTACGAGCAGTACTTC.

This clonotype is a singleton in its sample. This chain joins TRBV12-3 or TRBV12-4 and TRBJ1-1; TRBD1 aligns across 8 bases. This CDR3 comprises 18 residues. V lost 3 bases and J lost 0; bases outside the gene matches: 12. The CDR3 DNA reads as TGTGCCAGCAGTTTCCCGGACAGGGAATTTGACATGAACACTGAAGCTTTCTTT. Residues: CASSFPDREFDMNTEAFF.

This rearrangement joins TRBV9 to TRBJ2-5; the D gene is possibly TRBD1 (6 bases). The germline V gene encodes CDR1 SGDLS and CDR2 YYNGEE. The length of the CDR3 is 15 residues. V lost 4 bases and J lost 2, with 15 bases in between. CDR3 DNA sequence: TGTGCCAGCAGCCAGGGGCCCGGGATGCAAGAGACCCAGTACTTC. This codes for CASSQGPGMQETQYF.

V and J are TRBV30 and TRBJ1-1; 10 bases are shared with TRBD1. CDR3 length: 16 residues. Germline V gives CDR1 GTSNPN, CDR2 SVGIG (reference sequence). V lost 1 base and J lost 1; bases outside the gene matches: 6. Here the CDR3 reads CAWSATGGARNTEAFF. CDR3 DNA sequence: TGTGCCTGGAGTGCGACAGGGGGCGCCCGGAACACTGAAGCTTTCTTT. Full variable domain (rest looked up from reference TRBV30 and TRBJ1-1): SQTIHQWPATLVQPVGSPLSLECTVEGTSNPNLYWYRQAAGRGLQLLFYSVGIGQISSEVPQNLSASRPQDRQFILSSKKLLLSDSGFYLCAWSATGGARNTEAFFGQGTRLTVV.

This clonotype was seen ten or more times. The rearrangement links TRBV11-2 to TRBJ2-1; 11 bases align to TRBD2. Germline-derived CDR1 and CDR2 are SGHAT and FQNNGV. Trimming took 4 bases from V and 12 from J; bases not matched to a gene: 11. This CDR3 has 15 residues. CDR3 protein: CASSSVGLAGRAQFF. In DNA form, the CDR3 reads TGTGCCAGCAGCTCCGTCGGACTAGCGGGTCGTGCGCAGTTCTTC.

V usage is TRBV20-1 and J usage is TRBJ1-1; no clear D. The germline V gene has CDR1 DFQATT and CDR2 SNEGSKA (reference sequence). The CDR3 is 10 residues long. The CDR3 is CALRWTEAFF. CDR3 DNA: TGCGCTCTAAGATGGACTGAAGCTTTCTTT.

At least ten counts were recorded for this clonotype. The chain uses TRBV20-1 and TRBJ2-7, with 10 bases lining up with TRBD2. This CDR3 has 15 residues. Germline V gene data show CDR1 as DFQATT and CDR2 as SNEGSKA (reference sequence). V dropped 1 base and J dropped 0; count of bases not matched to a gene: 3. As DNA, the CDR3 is TGCAGTGCTAGAGTTAGCGGGAGGCCCTCCTACGAGCAGTACTTC. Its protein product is CSARVSGRPSYEQYF.

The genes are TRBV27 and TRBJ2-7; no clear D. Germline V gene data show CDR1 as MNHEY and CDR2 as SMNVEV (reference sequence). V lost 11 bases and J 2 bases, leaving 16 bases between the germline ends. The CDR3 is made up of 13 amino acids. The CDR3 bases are TGTGCCGGCCGGAACGGAAAAGCCTACGAGCAGTACTTC. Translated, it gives CAGRNGKAYEQYF.

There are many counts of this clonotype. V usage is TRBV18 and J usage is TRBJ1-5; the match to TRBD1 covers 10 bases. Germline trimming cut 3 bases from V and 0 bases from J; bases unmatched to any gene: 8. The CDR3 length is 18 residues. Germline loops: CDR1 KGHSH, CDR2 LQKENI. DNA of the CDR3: TGTGCCAGCTCACCCACCGGACAGGGGGTATATAGCAATCAGCCCCAGCATTTT. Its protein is CASSPTGQGVYSNQPQHF.

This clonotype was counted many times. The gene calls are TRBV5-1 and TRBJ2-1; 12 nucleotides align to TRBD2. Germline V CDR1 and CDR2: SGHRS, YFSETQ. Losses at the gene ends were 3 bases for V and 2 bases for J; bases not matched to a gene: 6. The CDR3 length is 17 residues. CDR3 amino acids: CASSSGGLAGTYNEQFF. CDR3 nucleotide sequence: TGCGCCAGCAGCTCGGGGGGACTAGCGGGTACCTACAATGAGCAGTTCTTC.

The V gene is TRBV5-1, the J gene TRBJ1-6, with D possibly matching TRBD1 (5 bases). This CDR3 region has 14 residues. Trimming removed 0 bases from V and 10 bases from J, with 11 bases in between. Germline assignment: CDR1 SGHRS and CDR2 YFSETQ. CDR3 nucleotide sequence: TGCGCCAGCAGCTTGGACAGGCCTGGCTCACCCCTCCACTTT. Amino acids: CASSLDRPGSPLHF.

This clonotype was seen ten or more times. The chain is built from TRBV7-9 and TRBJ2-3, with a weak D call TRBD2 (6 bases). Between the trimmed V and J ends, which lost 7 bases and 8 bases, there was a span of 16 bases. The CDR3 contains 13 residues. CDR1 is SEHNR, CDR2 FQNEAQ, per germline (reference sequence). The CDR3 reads CASTPTLGGTQYF. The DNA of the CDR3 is TGTGCCAGCACCCCAACATTGGGGGGTACGCAGTATTTT.